This TCR beta chain emerged from a study of beta chain features in type 1 diabetes (dated by TCRdb to 2016 to 2019). Some background on the complete study: Patients and healthy donors did not differ in mean age, gender distribution, total cell number or subset yield. A total of roughly 110 million sorted cells were examined across all samples, and the number of cells per subset was strongly correlated with RNA yield. The study compared TCRB repertoires of sorted circulating CD4+ T cell subsets between recently diagnosed type 1 diabetes patients and matched healthy donors. Whereas all 30 or so donors provided naive and central memory subsets, regulatory and stem cell-like memory subsets were isolated from just 8 patients and roughly 8 healthy donors.

Results the study describes overall, beyond this receptor: Naive, central memory and regulatory TCRB repertoires appeared to be more alike among patients than among healthy donors. Because cDNA was sequenced instead of genomic DNA, activated cells with high expression could be over-represented, although the groups did not differ in activation or CD3 levels. Only small numbers of individuals were included in the HLA sub-analyses, which left unresolved whether HLA type had any influence on TCRB rearrangement. PCR may preferentially amplify shorter templates, but because patient and control samples were amplified and corrected together, any resulting skew would affect both groups equally. Type 1 diabetes patients showed a moderate but significant shortening of TCRB CDR3 length in all four CD4+ subsets. Patients with type 1 diabetes made fewer insertions and deleted more nucleotides at VDJ recombination sites, implying thymic rearrangement abnormalities.

The entire amount of isolated RNA was reverse transcribed using the High Capacity cDNA Reverse Transcription Kit, so the sequenced TCRB transcripts were expressed ones. Naive, central memory and regulatory T cell samples underwent deep immunoSEQ sequencing, averaging about 3.57 million total reads per sample. Sorted cells were lysed in RLT buffer and RNA was extracted with DNase-treated RNeasy Micro or Mini kits, depending on cell number. Each cell subset was processed separately to prevent cross-contamination, with patient and healthy donor samples processed together. TCRB sequences were amplified from cDNA with the immunoSEQ multiplex PCR, producing 87-bp fragments spanning the CDR3 region. Amplicons were sequenced on the Illumina HiSeq platform. Per the original workflow: PCR bias was corrected computationally using synthetic template baselines, and reads within Hamming distance 2 were collapsed, with unmergeable singletons discarded. By aligning reads against IMGT, V, D and J genes, CDR3 length, and insertions or deletions at six rearrangement sites were assigned. Clonotype counts were normalized to sorted cell number within each subset before computing true diversity and Gini coefficients with the tcR R package. The overlap coefficient, calculated on TCRB nucleotide sequences, was used to measure repertoire sharing. Out-of-frame TCRB sequences from naive cells were analyzed to stand in for the pre-selection repertoire. TCRdb took over this immuneACCESS table, retaining in-frame rearrangements with V and J assigned. Such tables are incomplete; in checked studies, under half of the missing clones stem from an unresolved V gene, and the remainder is unexplained. That table furnishes V, J and clone size, whereas the DNA furnished D and trimming. For this sample there are about 620,000 clones; around 15% appear just once. 0.093% of the sample goes to the ten largest clones.

This clone was detected only a few times. Its antigen has not been determined. No qualities accompany the bases; no much larger clone lies one base away. Between the V and J ends, shortened by 0 bases and 4 bases respectively, the junction contains 12 bases. CDR1 and CDR2 are read off the germline V gene as LGHNA and YSLEER. Taken from cysteine to phenylalanine, the CDR3 has 15 residues. Only CDR3 DNA remains: 45 bases, in frame from the first base. A single peripheral blood draw of around 100 mL on average was collected from each donor into heparinised tubes. A BD FACSAria II was used to sort naive, central memory, regulatory and stem cell-like memory CD4+ T cells with a panel that included CD45RO, CCR7, CD25, CD127, CD95 and CD27. All sorted populations exceeded 98% purity. PBMCs were isolated immediately by Lymphoprep density gradient centrifugation and stained directly without culture. So that batch effects would be minimized, each experiment stained and sorted samples in pairs, pairing one healthy donor with one patient.

The rearranged segments are TRBV4-3 and TRBJ1-2; the D gene identity is not certain. The specimen sequenced was naive CD4+ T cells from blood. Per the publication, the cell subset or site label means: true naive CD4+ T cells. This TCR derives from a man between 18 and 29 years old in good health. This receptor has the CDR3 CASSQEAPASYGYTF. The nucleotides read TGCGCCAGCAGCCAAGAGGCCCCAGCGAGCTATGGCTACACCTTC.